A single sample gave rise to the 20 T cell receptor beta chains below, sequenced in a study of shared clonotypes between healthy human individuals. The method was immunoSEQ multiplex PCR; TCRdb's version includes in-frame clones alone and lacks a portion of them. The repertoire holds about 2.1 million clones, with roughly 93% as singletons. The naive CD8 population came from CD45RO-negative cells selected for CCR7, without terminally differentiated effector memory CD45RA+ cells. The sample consisted of naive CD8+ T cells from PBMCs. These receptors all come from a man aged 18-30 years in good health. Some clones in this sample may be carry-over from other donors' samples.

This chain uses TRBV12-5 with TRBJ1-2; D remains ambiguous. The V and J ends lost 7 bases and 4 bases respectively, with 10 bases between them. Germline assignment: CDR1 LGHNT and CDR2 FRNRAP. The CDR3 covers 12 residues. The CDR3 DNA reads as TGTGCTAGTGCCATCGGATTCTATGGCTACACCTTC. This gives the protein CASAIGFYGYTF. Supplemented by reference TRBV12-5 and TRBJ1-2, the full variable domain reads DARVTQTPRHKVTEMGQEVTMRCQPILGHNTVFWYRQTMMQGLELLAYFRNRAPLDDSGMPKDRFSAEMPDATLATLKIQPSEPRDSAVYFCASAIGFYGYTFGSGTRLTVV.

This rearrangement joins TRBV6-6 to TRBJ2-7, with D perhaps assigned TRBD1 or TRBD2 (5 bases each). Trimming took off 5 bases at V and 2 bases at J, with 19 bases between the two ends. Per the germline V gene, CDR1 is MNHNY and CDR2 is SVGAGI (reference sequence). The CDR3 sequence is 16 residues long. The CDR3 DNA is TGTGCCAGCAGTACAGACAGAGGGCAGGTAGCCTACGAGCAGTACTTC. This codes for CASSTDRGQVAYEQYF.

The chain combines TRBV11-2 with TRBJ2-5; 11 bases agree with TRBD2. This CDR3 is 16 amino acids long. With 5 bases clipped from V and 4 bases from J, the junction kept 9 bases outside the gene matches. The germline V gene encodes CDR1 SGHAT and CDR2 FQNNGV. The DNA for the CDR3 is TGTGCCAGCAGCGGAGAACTAGCGGGAGCTTTAGAGACCCAGTACTTC. It translates to CASSGELAGALETQYF.

The chain joins TRBV11-2 to TRBJ2-5, with 9 bases matching TRBD1. This CDR3 has 15 residues. Trimming took 4 bases from V and 3 from J; bases not matched to a gene: 6. CDR1 is SGHAT, CDR2 FQNNGV, per germline. CDR3 amino acids: CASSYPTGGEETQYF. For the CDR3, the DNA is TGTGCCAGCAGCTACCCGACAGGGGGGGAAGAGACCCAGTACTTC. Looking up the rest from reference TRBV11-2 and TRBJ2-5 gives the full variable domain: EAGVAQSPRYKIIEKRQSVAFWCNPISGHATLYWYQQILGQGPKLLIQFQNNGVVDDSQLPKDRFSAERLKGVDSTLKIQPAKLEDSAVYLCASSYPTGGEETQYFGPGTRLLVL.

This rearrangement joins TRBV4-1 to TRBJ2-3; D may be TRBD1 or TRBD2 (6 bases each). The CDR3 has 16 amino acids. The germline CDR1 and CDR2 sequences are MGHRA and YSYEKL. V dropped 1 base and J dropped 6 bases, with 17 bases sitting between them. CDR3 DNA: TGCGCCAGCAGCCAAGGAGTGTCGGAGGGGGTGGATACGCAGTATTTT. Protein: CASSQGVSEGVDTQYF.

The V call is TRBV7-2, the J call TRBJ1-1; TRBD1 might be the D (6 bases). The CDR3 totals 15 residues. Germline CDR1 SGHTA, CDR2 FQGNSA. V lost 3 bases and J lost 5, with 16 bases in between. The DNA for the CDR3 is TGTGCCAGCAGCTTTTGGCGGCAGGGGATTACTGAAGCTTTCTTT. Residues: CASSFWRQGITEAFF.

The chain links TRBV16 to TRBJ2-3; D is undetermined. Germline V lookup: CDR1 KGHSY, CDR2 FQNENV. The CDR3 has 12 residues. Trimming stripped 5 bases from V and 2 bases from J, with 5 bases between. CDR3 protein: CASSENTDTQYF. CDR3 coding DNA: TGTGCCAGCAGCGAGAACACAGATACGCAGTATTTT.

This rearrangement joins TRBV9 to TRBJ1-3; no firm D call. Germline CDR1 reads SGDLS; CDR2 reads YYNGEE. CDR3 length: 14 residues. Trimming removed 0 bases from V and 0 bases from J, with 4 bases in between. The CDR3 bases are TGTGCCAGCAGCGTAGCCAGCTCTGGAAACACCATATATTTT. It encodes CASSVASSGNTIYF. Variable domain in full (rest from reference TRBV9 and TRBJ1-3): DSGVTQTPKHLITATGQRVTLRCSPRSGDLSVYWYQQSLDQGLQFLIQYYNGEERAKGNILERFSAQQFPDLHSELNLSSLELGDSALYFCASSVASSGNTIYFGEGSWLTVV.

The rearrangement links TRBV28 to TRBJ2-1; D gene ambiguous. V was pared by 1 base and J by 3 bases, with 19 bases between. The V gene's germline CDR1 is MDHEN and CDR2 SYDVKM. The CDR3 runs to 18 residues. The CDR3 is CASSLSLTTYTNYNEQFF. CDR3 sequence (DNA): TGTGCCAGCAGTTTATCATTGACCACTTATACCAACTACAATGAGCAGTTCTTC.

This clone was counted once. J is TRBJ1-1 and V is TRBV5-4; D remains unclear. There are 14 residues in the CDR3. Germline V gives CDR1 SGHNT, CDR2 YYREEE (reference sequence). V was clipped by 1 base and J by 4 bases, with 11 bases between them. The CDR3 reads CASSLRGWSTEAFF. Here the CDR3 DNA reads TGTGCCAGCAGCTTGCGTGGGTGGAGCACTGAAGCTTTCTTT. The full variable domain, in which reference TRBV5-4 and TRBJ1-1 provide the parts outside the CDR3, is ETGVTQSPTHLIKTRGQQVTLRCSSQSGHNTVSWYQQALGQGPQFIFQYYREEENGRGNFPPRFSGLQFPNYSSELNVNALELDDSALYLCASSLRGWSTEAFFGQGTRLTVV.

Written as DNA, the CDR3 is TGCGCCAGCAGATCAGACGGGCGCTCTGGAAACACCATATATTTT. This gives the protein CASRSDGRSGNTIYF. The chain links TRBV4-1 to TRBJ1-3; D is unresolved. Trimming took 6 bases from V and 0 from J, leaving 12 bases between them. Germline loops: CDR1 MGHRA, CDR2 YSYEKL. This CDR3 region has 15 residues.

J is TRBJ2-7 and V is TRBV27, with 10 positions matching TRBD2. The CDR3 totals 14 residues. Trimming cost V 10 bases and J 6 bases; bases outside gene matches: 12. CDR1 is MNHEY and CDR2 is SMNVEV in the germline V gene (reference sequence). CDR3 in DNA: TGTGCCACCCGTCATGGACTAGCGGAAGGCGAGCAGTACTTC. Protein: CATRHGLAEGEQYF.

On this clone itself: Other DNA sequences in this sample translate to the same CDR3. This chain links TRBV5-6 with TRBJ2-7; D is undetermined. The V end lost 1 base, the J end lost 3 bases, and 5 bases lay between the germline ends. The V gene's germline CDR1 is SGHDT and CDR2 YYEEEE. The CDR3 spans 12 residues. This chain's CDR3 is CASSLTSYEQYF. The CDR3 bases are TGTGCCAGCAGCTTGACCAGCTACGAGCAGTACTTC.

The chain joins TRBV28 to TRBJ2-3; 9 bases fit TRBD2. The CDR3 covers 16 residues. Unmatched junction bases numbered 5, after V lost 2 bases and J lost 2 bases. The germline V gene has CDR1 MDHEN and CDR2 SYDVKM. The CDR3 coding sequence is TGTGCCAGCAGTTTAAATATAGCGGGAGCCACAGATACGCAGTATTTT. It translates to CASSLNIAGATDTQYF.

This rearrangement joins TRBV6-1 to TRBJ1-3, with D possibly being TRBD1 (6 bases). CDR1 and CDR2 (germline): MNHNS, SASEGT. The ends were cut back, 1 base at V and 0 bases at J, with 7 bases in the middle. The CDR3 runs to 15 residues. The DNA of the CDR3 is TGTGCCAGCAGTGAAGGACAGGCCTCTGGAAACACCATATATTTT. Protein: CASSEGQASGNTIYF.

This clone was seen a single time. The rearrangement uses TRBV19 and TRBJ2-7; D not resolved. Germline CDR1 and CDR2: LNHDA and SQIVND (reference sequence). The V gene lost 3 bases and the J gene lost 5 bases, with 14 bases spanning the gap. The CDR3 sequence is 14 residues long. CDR3 residues: CASSIRRHIDEQYF. As DNA, the CDR3 is TGTGCCAGTAGTATTCGACGGCATATCGACGAGCAGTACTTC. Full variable domain (missing parts from reference TRBV19 and TRBJ2-7): DGGITQSPKYLFRKEGQNVTLSCEQNLNHDAMYWYRQDPGQGLRLIYYSQIVNDFQKGDIAEGYSVSREKKESFPLTVTSAQKNPTAFYLCASSIRRHIDEQYFGPGTRLTVT.

This clone occurred once. V is TRBV28 and J is TRBJ2-5; weak D call: TRBD2 (6 bases). Germline V gives CDR1 MDHEN, CDR2 SYDVKM. V was pared by 5 bases and J by 2 bases, with 18 bases between. CDR3 size: 16 residues. As DNA, the CDR3 is TGTGCCAGCAGTCCCCTCCGGGACTTGGGGCAAGAGACCCAGTACTTC. This codes for CASSPLRDLGQETQYF.

V is TRBV2 and J is TRBJ2-7; the match to TRBD1 covers 10 bases. V shed 6 bases, J shed 3 bases, and the junction held 2 bases outside the gene matches. The CDR3 length is 13 residues. Germline loops: CDR1 SNHLY, CDR2 FYNNEI. CDR3 in amino acids: CASRGTGVYEQYF. DNA of the CDR3: TGTGCCAGCAGGGGGACAGGGGTCTACGAGCAGTACTTC.

The chain recombines TRBV11-2 with TRBJ2-7; 10 nucleotides match TRBD2. Trimming took 5 bases from V and 3 from J; bases not matched to a gene: 13. This CDR3 has 17 amino acids. Per the germline V gene, CDR1 is SGHAT and CDR2 is FQNNGV. CDR3: CASSPRLAGGDDYEQYF. The CDR3 DNA reads TGTGCCAGCAGCCCCAGGTTAGCGGGGGGTGACGACTACGAGCAGTACTTC. The full variable domain, rest sourced from reference TRBV11-2 and TRBJ2-7, is EAGVAQSPRYKIIEKRQSVAFWCNPISGHATLYWYQQILGQGPKLLIQFQNNGVVDDSQLPKDRFSAERLKGVDSTLKIQPAKLEDSAVYLCASSPRLAGGDDYEQYFGPGTRLTVT.

The rearrangement links TRBV7-3 to TRBJ2-7, with a possible D match to TRBD2 (6 bases). V was trimmed by 4 bases and J by 0 bases, leaving 13 bases between them. Germline V gene lookup returns CDR1 SGHTA and CDR2 FQGTGA. This CDR3 has 15 amino acids. The CDR3 DNA sequence: TGTGCCAGCAGCTGGGGTACTAGCCGCTCCTACGAGCAGTACTTC. It specifies CASSWGTSRSYEQYF.